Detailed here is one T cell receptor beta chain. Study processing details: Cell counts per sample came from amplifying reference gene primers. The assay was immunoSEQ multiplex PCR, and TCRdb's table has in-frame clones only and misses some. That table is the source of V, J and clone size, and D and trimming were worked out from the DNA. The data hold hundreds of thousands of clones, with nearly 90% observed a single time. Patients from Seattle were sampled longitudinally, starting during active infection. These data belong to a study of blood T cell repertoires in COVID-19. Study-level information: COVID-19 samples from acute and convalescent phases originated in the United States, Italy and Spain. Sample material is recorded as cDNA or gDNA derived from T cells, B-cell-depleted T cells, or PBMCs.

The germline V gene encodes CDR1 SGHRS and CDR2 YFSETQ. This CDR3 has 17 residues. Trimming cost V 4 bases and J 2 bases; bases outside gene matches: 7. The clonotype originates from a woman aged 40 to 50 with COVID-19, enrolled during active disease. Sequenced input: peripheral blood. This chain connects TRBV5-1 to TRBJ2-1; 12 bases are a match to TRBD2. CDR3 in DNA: TGCGCCAGCAGCAGGATGGCTAGCGGGGGGGCCTACAATGAGCAGTTCTTC. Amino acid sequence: CASSRMASGGAYNEQFF.